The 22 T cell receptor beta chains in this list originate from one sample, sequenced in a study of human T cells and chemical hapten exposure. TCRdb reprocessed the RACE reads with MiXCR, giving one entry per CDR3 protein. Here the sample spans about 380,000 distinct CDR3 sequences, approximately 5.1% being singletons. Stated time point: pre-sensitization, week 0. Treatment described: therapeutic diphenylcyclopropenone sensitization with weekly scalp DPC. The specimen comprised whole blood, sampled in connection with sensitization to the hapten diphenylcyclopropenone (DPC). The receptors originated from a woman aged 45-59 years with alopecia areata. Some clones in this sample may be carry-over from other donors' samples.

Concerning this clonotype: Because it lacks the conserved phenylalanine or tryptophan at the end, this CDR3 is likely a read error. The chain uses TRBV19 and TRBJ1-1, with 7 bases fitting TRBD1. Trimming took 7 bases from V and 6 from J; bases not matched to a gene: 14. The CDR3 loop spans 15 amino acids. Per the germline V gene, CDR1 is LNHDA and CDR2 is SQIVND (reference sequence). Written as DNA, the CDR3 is TGTGCCAGTACCCTACTGCGGGACAGCGGATCTGAAGCTTTCTCT. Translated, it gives CASTLLRDSGSEAFS.

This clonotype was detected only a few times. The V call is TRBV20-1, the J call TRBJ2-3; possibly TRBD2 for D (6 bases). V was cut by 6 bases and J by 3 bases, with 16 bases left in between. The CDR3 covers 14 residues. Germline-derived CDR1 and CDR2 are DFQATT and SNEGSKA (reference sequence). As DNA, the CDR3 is TGCAGTGCCAATCGGGGGAGCCGGACAGATACGCAGTATTTT. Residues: CSANRGSRTDTQYF.

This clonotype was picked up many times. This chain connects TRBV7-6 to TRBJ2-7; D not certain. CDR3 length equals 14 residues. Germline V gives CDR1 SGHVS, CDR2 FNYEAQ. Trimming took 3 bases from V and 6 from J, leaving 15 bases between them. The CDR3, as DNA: TGTGCCAGCAGCTTCTTGTCTCCTTCTTCCGAGCAGTACTTC. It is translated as CASSFLSPSSEQYF.

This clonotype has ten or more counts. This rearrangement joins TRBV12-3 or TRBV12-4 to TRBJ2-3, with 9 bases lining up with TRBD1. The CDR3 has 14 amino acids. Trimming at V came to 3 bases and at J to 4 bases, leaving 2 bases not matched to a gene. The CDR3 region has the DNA TGTGCCAGCAGTTTGGACAGGGGCTCAGATACGCAGTATTTT. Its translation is CASSLDRGSDTQYF.

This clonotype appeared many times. CDR3 coding DNA: TGTGCCAGCAGCTCGCACTTGGGTGAGCAGTTCTTC. As protein: CASSSHLGEQFF. The V gene is TRBV7-2, the J gene TRBJ2-1, with D hard to call. V was shortened by 4 bases and J by 9 bases, with 10 bases between the two germline ends. This CDR3 is built from 12 residues. Germline CDR1 is SGHTA and CDR2 is FQGNSA.

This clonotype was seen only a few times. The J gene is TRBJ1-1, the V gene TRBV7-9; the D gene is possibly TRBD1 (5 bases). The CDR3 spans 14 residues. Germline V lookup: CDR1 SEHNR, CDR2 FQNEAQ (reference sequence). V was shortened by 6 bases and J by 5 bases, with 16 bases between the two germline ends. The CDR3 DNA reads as TGTGCCAGCAGGAATTTCCAGGGTAAAACTGAAGCTTTCTTT. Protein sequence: CASRNFQGKTEAFF.

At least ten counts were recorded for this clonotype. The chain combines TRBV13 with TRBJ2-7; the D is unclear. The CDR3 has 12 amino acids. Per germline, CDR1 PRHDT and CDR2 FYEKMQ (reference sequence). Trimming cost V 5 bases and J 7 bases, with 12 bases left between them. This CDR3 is CASSAYLGEQYF. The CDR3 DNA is TGTGCCAGCAGCGCCTACTTAGGAGAGCAGTACTTC.

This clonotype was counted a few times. CDR3 in DNA: TGTGCCACCCAGACTCAGAATCAGCCCCAGCATTTT. Translating gives CATQTQNQPQHF. The rearrangement uses TRBV24-1 and TRBJ1-5; D is ambiguous. V lost 9 bases and J lost 4, with 9 bases in between. Germline V lookup: CDR1 KGHDR, CDR2 SFDVKD. The length of the CDR3 is 12 residues.

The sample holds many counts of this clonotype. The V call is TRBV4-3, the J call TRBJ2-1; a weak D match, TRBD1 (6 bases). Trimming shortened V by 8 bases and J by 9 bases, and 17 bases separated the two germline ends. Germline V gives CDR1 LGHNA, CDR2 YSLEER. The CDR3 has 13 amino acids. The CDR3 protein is CASRRTVTAEQFF. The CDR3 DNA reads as TGCGCCAGCCGACGGACAGTCACCGCTGAGCAGTTCTTC.

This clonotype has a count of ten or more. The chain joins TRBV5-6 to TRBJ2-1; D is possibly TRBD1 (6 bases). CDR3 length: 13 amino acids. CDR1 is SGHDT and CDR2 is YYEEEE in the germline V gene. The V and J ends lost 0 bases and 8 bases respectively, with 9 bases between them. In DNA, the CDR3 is TGTGCCAGCAGCTTGGGAGGGGGACATGAGCAGTTCTTC. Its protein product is CASSLGGGHEQFF.

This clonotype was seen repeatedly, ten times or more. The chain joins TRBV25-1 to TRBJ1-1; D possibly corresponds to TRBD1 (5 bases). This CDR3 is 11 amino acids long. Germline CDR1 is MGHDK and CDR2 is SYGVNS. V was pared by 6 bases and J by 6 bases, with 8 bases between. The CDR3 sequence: CASRSGAEAFF. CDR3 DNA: TGTGCCAGCAGGTCGGGGGCTGAAGCTTTCTTT.

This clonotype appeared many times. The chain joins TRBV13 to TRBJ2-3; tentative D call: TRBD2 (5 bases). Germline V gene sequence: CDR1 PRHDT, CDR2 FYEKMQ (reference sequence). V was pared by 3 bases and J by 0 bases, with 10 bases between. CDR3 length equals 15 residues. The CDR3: CASSFRGSSTDTQYF. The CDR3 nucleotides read TGTGCCAGCAGCTTTCGGGGTTCTAGCACAGATACGCAGTATTTT.

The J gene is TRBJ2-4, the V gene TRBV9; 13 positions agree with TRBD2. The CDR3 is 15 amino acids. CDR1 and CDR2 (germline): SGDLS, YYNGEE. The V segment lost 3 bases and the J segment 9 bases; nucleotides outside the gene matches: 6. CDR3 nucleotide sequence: TGTGCCAGCAGCGGAAACGGACTAGCGGGGGCCATTCAGTACTTC. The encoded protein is CASSGNGLAGAIQYF.

The CDR3 DNA reads as TGTGCCAGCAGCCAAGATCTGGGGTGGGATACGCAGTATTTT. It is translated as CASSQDLGWDTQYF. The chain has TRBV3-1 and TRBJ2-3; D gene unclear. The CDR3 spans 14 residues. Trimming shortened V by 0 bases and J by 6 bases, and 10 bases separated the two germline ends. Germline values: CDR1 LGHDT, CDR2 YNNKEL (reference sequence).

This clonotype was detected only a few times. The CDR3 protein is CASSLGPGRDRTGELFF. The CDR3 coding sequence is TGTGCCAGCAGCTTAGGCCCGGGGCGGGATCGTACCGGGGAGCTGTTTTTT. The gene calls are TRBV7-8 and TRBJ2-2, with D perhaps matching TRBD2 (6 bases). Germline-derived CDR1 and CDR2 are SGHVS and FQNEAQ. The V gene lost 1 base and the J gene lost 5 bases, with 17 bases spanning the gap. CDR3 length equals 17 residues.

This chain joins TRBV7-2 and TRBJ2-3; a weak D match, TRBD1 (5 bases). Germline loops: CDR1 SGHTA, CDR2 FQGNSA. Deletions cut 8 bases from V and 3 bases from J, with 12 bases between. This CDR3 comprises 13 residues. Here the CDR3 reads CASEPQGTDTQYF. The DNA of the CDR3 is TGTGCCAGCGAACCGCAGGGAACAGATACGCAGTATTTT.

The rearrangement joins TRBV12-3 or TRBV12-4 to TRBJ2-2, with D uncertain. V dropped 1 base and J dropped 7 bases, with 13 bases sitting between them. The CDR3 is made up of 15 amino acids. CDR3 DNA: TGTGCCAGCAGTTTAGATGGTCTACTCATCGGGGAGCTGTTTTTT. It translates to CASSLDGLLIGELFF.

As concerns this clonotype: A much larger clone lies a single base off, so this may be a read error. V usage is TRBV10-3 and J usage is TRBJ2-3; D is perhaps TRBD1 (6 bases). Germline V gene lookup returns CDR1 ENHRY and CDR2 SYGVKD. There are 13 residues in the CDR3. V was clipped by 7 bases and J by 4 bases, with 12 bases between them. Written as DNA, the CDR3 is TGTGCCATCACGAGGGGGTTCGCAGATACGCAGTATTTT. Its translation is CAITRGFADTQYF.

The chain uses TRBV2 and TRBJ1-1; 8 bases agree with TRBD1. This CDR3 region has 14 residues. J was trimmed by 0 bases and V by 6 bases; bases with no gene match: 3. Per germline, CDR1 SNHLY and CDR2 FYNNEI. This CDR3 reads CASRRQGLNTEAFF. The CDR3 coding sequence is TGTGCCAGCAGGAGACAGGGGTTGAACACTGAAGCTTTCTTT.

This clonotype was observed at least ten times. Written as DNA, the CDR3 is TGTGCCAGCAGTTCACAGGGGGCCTCGTATAAGCAGTACTTC. It is translated as CASSSQGASYKQYF. The gene calls are TRBV27 and TRBJ2-7, with 9 bases identical to TRBD1. Germline assignment: CDR1 MNHEY and CDR2 SMNVEV (reference sequence). This CDR3 is 14 amino acids long. J was trimmed by 8 bases and V by 4 bases; bases with no gene match: 9.

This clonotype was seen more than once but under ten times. CDR3 sequence reads: CASSRTTYEQYF. CDR3 nucleotides: TGTGCCAGCAGTCGGACAACCTACGAGCAGTACTTC. The V call is TRBV28, the J call TRBJ2-7; D perhaps matches TRBD1 (5 bases). V was trimmed by 5 bases and J by 2 bases, leaving 7 bases between them. Germline CDR1 reads MDHEN; CDR2 reads SYDVKM. This CDR3 region has 12 residues. Complete variable domain (other parts from reference TRBV28 and TRBJ2-7): DVKVTQSSRYLVKRTGEKVFLECVQDMDHENMFWYRQDPGLGLRLIYFSYDVKMKEKGDIPEGYSVSREKKERFSLILESASTNQTSMYLCASSRTTYEQYFGPGTRLTVT.

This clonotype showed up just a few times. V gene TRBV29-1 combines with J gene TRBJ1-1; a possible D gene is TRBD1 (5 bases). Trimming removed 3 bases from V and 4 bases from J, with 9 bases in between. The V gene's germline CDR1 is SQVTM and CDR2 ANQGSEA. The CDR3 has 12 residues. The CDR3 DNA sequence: TGCAGCGTTGACCAGGGATCCACTGAAGCTTTCTTT. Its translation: CSVDQGSTEAFF.